The source of this T cell receptor beta chain is a study of shared clonotypes between healthy human individuals. Study-wide background: The study drew on a couple of women and a few men aged 18 to 49 as donors.

With regard to this clone: Its antigen is not identified.

V was pared by 0 bases and J by 8 bases, with 12 bases between. Germline CDR1 reads SGHRS; CDR2 reads YFSETQ. The CDR3 is made up of 14 amino acids. A split of CD4+ cells into CD45RA+ naive and CD45RA-negative memory subsets was performed. General study findings and limits: Naive subsets, compared against memory subsets, generally had larger estimated richness values. Clonotype sharing across several donors was observed for around 4.8% of naive CD4 clonotypes.

The method was immunoSEQ multiplex PCR; TCRdb's version includes in-frame clones alone and lacks a portion of them. Among approximately 2,300,000 clones, just under 95% were seen once, and the ten largest hold around 0.35%. The genes are TRBV5-1 and TRBJ2-1; D is undetermined. The receptor's source is a man younger than 30 in good health. Some clones in this sample may be carry-over from other donors' samples. Sequences were obtained from naive CD4+ T cells from PBMCs. Subset denoted: CD45RA+ positively selected. The CDR3 region has the DNA TGCGCCAGCAGCTTGGACCCTTCCTCGGATGAGCAGTTCTTC. Translating gives CASSLDPSSDEQFF.